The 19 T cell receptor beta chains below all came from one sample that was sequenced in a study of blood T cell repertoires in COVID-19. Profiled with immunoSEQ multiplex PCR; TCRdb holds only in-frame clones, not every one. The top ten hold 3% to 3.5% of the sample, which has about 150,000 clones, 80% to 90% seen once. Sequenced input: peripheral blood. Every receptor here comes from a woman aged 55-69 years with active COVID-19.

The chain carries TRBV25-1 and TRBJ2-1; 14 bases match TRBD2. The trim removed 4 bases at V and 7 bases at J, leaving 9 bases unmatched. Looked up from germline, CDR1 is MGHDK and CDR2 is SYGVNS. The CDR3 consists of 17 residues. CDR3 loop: CASSGSRLAGGRNEQFF. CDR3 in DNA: TGTGCCAGCAGTGGCAGCCGACTAGCGGGAGGGCGAAATGAGCAGTTCTTC.

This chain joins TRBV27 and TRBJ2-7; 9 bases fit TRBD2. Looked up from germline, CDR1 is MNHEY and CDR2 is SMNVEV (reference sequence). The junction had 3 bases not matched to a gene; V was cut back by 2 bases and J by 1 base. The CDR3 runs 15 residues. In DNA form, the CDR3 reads TGTGCCAGCAGTTTAGGGGCGGGAGGGTCCTACGAGCAGTACTTC. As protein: CASSLGAGGSYEQYF.

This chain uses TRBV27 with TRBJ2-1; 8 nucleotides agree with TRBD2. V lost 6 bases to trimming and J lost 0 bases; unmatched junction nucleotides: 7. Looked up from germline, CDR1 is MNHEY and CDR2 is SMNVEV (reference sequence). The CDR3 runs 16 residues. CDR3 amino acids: CASSFGGTSSYNEQFF. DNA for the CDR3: TGTGCCAGCAGCTTCGGCGGGACTAGCTCCTACAATGAGCAGTTCTTC.

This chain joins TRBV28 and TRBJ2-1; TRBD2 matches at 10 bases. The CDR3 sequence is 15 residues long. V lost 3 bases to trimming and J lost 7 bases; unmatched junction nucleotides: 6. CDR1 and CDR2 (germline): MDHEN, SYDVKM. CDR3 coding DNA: TGTGCCAGCAGTTTGCTAGCGGGAGTCAAGAATGAGCAGTTCTTC. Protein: CASSLLAGVKNEQFF.

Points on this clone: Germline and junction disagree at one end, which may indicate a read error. The CDR3 coding sequence is TGTGCTAGCAGCTTATACGCGGGAAGCACAGATACGCAGTATTTT. Protein sequence: CASSLYAGSTDTQYF. V gene TRBV7-7 combines with J gene TRBJ2-3, with TRBD2 as a possible D gene (6 bases). The CDR3 has 15 residues. The V gene's germline CDR1 is SSHAT and CDR2 FNYEAQ (reference sequence).

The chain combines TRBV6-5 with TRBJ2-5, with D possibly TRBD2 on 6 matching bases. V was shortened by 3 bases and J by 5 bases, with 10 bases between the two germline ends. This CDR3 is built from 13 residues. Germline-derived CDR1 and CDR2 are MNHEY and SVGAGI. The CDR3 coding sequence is TGTGCCAGCAGTTATGGAGGGAGGGAGACCCAGTACTTC. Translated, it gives CASSYGGRETQYF.

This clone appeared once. The CDR3 sequence: CASSFPTGAQETQYF. In nucleotides, the CDR3 is TGTGCCAGCAGCTTTCCGACGGGAGCTCAAGAGACCCAGTACTTC. The J gene is TRBJ2-5, the V gene TRBV5-5; possible D gene TRBD2, 6 bases. The CDR3 extends over 15 amino acids. In germline, CDR1 is SGHKS, CDR2 YYEKEE (reference sequence). Trimming stripped 2 bases from V and 2 bases from J, with 13 bases between.

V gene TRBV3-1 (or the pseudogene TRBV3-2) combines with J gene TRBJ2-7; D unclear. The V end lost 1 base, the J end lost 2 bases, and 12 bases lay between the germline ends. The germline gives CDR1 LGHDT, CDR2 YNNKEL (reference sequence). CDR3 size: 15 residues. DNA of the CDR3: TGTGCCAGCAGCCAAGGAGGTTTTTTCCCCTACGAGCAGTACTTC. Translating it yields CASSQGGFFPYEQYF.

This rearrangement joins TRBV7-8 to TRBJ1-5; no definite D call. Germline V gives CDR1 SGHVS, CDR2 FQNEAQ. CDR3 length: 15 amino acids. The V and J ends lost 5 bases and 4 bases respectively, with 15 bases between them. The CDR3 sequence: CASSPSGRHNQPQHF. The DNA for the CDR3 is TGTGCCAGCAGCCCTAGCGGCAGGCATAATCAGCCCCAGCATTTT.

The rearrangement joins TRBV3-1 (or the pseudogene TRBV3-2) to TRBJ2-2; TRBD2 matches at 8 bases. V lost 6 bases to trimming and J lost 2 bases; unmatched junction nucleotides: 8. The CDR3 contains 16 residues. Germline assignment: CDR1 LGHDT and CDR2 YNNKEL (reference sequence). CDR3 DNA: TGTGCCAGCAGTTCCCTAGCGGGCCTAAACACCGGGGAGCTGTTTTTT. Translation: CASSSLAGLNTGELFF.

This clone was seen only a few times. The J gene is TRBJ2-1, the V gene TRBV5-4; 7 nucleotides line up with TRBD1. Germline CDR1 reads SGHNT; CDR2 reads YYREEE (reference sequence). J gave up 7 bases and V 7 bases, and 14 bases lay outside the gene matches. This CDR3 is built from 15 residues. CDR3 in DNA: TGTGCCAGCGGACCCCCCGGGACAGAGCTTAATGAGCAGTTCTTC. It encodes CASGPPGTELNEQFF.

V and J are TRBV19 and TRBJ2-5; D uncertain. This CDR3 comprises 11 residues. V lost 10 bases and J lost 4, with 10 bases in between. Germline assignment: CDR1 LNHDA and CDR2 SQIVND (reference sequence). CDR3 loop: CATIRGETQYF. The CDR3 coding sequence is TGTGCCACTATACGTGGAGAGACCCAGTACTTC.

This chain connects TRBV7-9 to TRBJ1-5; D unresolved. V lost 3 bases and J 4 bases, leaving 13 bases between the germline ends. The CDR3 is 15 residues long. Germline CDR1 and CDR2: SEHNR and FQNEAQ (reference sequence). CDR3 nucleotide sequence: TGTGCCAGCAGCTTCGGTTCCGGTTGGAATCAGCCCCAGCATTTT. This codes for CASSFGSGWNQPQHF. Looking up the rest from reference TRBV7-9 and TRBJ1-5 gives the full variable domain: DTGVSQNPRHKITKRGQNVTFRCDPISEHNRLYWYRQTLGQGPEFLTYFQNEAQLEKSRLLSDRFSAERPKGSFSTLEIQRTEQGDSAMYLCASSFGSGWNQPQHFGDGTRLSIL.

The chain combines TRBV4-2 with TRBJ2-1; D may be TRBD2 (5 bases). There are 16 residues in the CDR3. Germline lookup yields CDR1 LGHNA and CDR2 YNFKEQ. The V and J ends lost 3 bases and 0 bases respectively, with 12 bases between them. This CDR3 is CASSHSLAVSYNEQFF. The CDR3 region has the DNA TGTGCCAGCAGCCACAGTCTAGCAGTCTCCTACAATGAGCAGTTCTTC.

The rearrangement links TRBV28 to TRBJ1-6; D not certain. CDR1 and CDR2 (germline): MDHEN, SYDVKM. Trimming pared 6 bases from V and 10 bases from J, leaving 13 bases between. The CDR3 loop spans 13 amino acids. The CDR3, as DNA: TGTGCCAGCAGCTTGGGGAGGCAATCACCCCTCCACTTT. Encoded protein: CASSLGRQSPLHF.

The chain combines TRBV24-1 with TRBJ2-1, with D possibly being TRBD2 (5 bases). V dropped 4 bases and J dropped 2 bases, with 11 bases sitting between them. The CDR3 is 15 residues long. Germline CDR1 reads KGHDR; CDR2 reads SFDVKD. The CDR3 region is CATSDVSGTYNEQFF. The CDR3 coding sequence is TGTGCCACCAGTGACGTAAGCGGCACCTACAATGAGCAGTTCTTC.

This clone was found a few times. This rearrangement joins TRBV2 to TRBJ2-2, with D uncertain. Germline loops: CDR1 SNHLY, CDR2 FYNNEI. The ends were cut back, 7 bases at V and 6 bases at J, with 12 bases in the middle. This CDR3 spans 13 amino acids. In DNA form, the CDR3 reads TGTGCCAGCAATGTCGCACGGTCCGGGGAGCTGTTTTTT. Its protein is CASNVARSGELFF. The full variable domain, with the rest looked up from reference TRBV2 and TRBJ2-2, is EPEVTQTPSHQVTQMGQEVILRCVPISNHLYFYWYRQILGQKVEFLVSFYNNEISEKSEIFDDQFSVERPDGSNFTLKIRSTKLEDSAMYFCASNVARSGELFFGEGSRLTVL.

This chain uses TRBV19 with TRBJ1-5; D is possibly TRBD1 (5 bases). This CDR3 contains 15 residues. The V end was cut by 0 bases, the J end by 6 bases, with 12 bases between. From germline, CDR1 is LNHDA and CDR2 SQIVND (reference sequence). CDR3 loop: CASSIEGGKRQPQHF. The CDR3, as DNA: TGTGCCAGTAGTATAGAGGGGGGAAAACGTCAGCCCCAGCATTTT.

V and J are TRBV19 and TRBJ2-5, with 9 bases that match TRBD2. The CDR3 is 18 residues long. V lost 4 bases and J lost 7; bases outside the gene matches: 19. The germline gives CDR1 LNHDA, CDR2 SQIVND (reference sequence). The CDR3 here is CASSTGLTGTSLRGTQYF. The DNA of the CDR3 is TGTGCCAGTAGTACTGGACTAACCGGGACTAGCCTACGGGGGACCCAGTACTTC.